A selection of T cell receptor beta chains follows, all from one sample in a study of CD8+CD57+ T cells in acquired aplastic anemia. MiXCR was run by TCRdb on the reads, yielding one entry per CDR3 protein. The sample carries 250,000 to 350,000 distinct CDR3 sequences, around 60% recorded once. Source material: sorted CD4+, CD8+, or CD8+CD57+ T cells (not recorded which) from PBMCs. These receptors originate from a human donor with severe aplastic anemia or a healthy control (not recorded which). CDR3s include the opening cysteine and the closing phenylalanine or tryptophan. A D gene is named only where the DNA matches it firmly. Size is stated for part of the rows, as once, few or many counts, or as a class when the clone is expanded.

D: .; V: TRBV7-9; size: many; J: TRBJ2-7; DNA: TGTGCCAGCAGCTTTGAACGGAACTACGAGCAGTACTTC; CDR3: CASSFERNYEQYF
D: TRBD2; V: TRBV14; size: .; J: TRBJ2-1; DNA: TGTGCCAGCAGCCAAGATCCGGGGACTAGCGGATGCAATGAGCAGTTCTTC; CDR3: CASSQDPGTSGCNEQFF
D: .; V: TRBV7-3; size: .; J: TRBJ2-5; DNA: TGTGCCAGCAGCCCCGAGGTAGCGATATCGTGGGAGGCCCAGTACTTC; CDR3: CASSPEVAISWEAQYF
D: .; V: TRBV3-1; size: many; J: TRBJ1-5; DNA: TGTGCCAGCAGCCAAGGGGGGTACCAGCCCCAGCATTTT; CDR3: CASSQGGYQPQHF
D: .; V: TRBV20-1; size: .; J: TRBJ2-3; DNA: TGCAGTGCTAGAGATTGGGGACGTAGCACAGATACGCAGTATTTT; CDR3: CSARDWGRSTDTQYF
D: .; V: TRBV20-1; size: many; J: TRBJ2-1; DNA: TGCAGTGCGGAGGCACAGGGAATCTACAATGAGCAGTTCTTC; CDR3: CSAEAQGIYNEQFF
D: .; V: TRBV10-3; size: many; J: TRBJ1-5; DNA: TGTGCCATCGGAGAGGGGCTGGGACAGCCCCAGCATTTT; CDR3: CAIGEGLGQPQHF
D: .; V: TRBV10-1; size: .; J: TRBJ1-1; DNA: TGCGCCACAAAACAGGGCTACGGAGGTGACACTGAAGCTTTCTTT; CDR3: CATKQGYGGDTEAFF
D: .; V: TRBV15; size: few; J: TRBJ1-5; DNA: TGTGCCACCAGCAGAGATCTTGGAGGCGAACAGCCCCAGCATTTT; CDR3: CATSRDLGGEQPQHF
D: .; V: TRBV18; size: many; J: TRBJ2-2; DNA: TGTGCCAGCAGCCCCCGGGACCGGAACACCGGGGAGCTGTTTTTT; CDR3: CASSPRDRNTGELFF
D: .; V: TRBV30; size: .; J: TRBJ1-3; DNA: TGTGCCGGAGGCACCAGGGGCTCTGGAAACACCATATATTTT; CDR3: CAGGTRGSGNTIYF
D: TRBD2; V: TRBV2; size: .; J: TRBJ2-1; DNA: TGTGCCAGCAGTGAGACTAGCCTGACCTACAATGAGCAGTTCTTC; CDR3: CASSETSLTYNEQFF
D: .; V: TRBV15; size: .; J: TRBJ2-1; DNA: TGTGCCAGCATTGGGGGTGGCAATGAGCAGTTCTTC; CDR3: CASIGGGNEQFF
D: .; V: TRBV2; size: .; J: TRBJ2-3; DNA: TGTGCCAGCAGCTTAGATCCGGGGACTAGCACAGATACGCAGTATTTT; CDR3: CASSLDPGTSTDTQYF
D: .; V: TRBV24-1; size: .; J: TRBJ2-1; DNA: TGTGCCACCAGTGACACGACCATCAGCTCCTACAATGAGCAGTTCTTC; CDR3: CATSDTTISSYNEQFF
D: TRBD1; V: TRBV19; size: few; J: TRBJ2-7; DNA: TGTGCCAGTAGTAGATCAGGGACAGGGACGGAGCAGTACTTC; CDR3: CASSRSGTGTEQYF
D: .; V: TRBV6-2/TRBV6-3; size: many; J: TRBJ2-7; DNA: TGTGCCACCATTTCTTTGCAGACAGTTATCTACGAGCAGTACTTC; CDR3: CATISLQTVIYEQYF
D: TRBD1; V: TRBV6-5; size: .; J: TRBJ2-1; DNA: TGTGCCAGCAGTTACGCCCCTTCGGACAGGGGGTCCTACAATGAGCAGTTCTTC; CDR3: CASSYAPSDRGSYNEQFF
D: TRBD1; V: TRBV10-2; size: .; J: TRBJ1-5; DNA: TGCGCCAGCAGTGAGGGACAGGGGGCAAGCAATCAGCCCCAGCATTTT; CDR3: CASSEGQGASNQPQHF
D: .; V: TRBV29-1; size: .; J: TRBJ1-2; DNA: TGCAGCGTCGCCACCGGGACAATAGGGAATGGCTACACCTTC; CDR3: CSVATGTIGNGYTF
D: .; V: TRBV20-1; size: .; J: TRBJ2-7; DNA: TGCAGTGCTAACGGGGACTCCTACGAGCAGTACTTC; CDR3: CSANGDSYEQYF
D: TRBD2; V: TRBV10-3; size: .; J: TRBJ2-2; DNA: TGTGCCATCAGTGATCTAGCGGGAGACACCGGGGAGCTGTTTTTT; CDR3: CAISDLAGDTGELFF
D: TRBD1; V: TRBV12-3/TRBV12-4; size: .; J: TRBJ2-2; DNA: TGTGCCAGCCCAGGACAGGGGGCAACCGGGGAGCTGTTTTTT; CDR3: CASPGQGATGELFF
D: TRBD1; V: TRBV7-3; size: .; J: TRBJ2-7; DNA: TGTGCCAGCAGCCCCACGGACAGGGTAAGAAAGGACGAGCAGTACTTC; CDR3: CASSPTDRVRKDEQYF
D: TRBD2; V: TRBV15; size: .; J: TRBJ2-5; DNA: TGTGCCACCAGCAGGGGGGGGACTAGCGGGATGGAGACCCAGTACTTC; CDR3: CATSRGGTSGMETQYF